This T cell receptor beta chain was observed in a study of T cells after yellow fever vaccination (dated by TCRdb to the late 2010s). For the study in its entirety: Libraries from fractions with low cell numbers were prepared with the SMART-Seq v4 Ultra Low Input RNA kit. To track T-cell clones before and after primary and booster YFV17D yellow fever vaccination, bulk TCR alpha and beta repertoires were sequenced longitudinally. The cohort comprised two healthy male donors, one aged 18 to 30 and one aged 30 to 39 years. Blood was collected at multiple timepoints before and after primary and secondary immunization, and bulk PBMC replicates and cell subsets were isolated.

This clonotype was detected ten times or more. The antigen it binds to is not known. No base quality values were provided; no much bigger clone lies one nucleotide off. The treatment or condition label, as the study defines it: live attenuated yellow fever vaccine strain. A standard Ficoll-Paque protocol was used to isolate PBMCs from peripheral blood. Dynabeads CD4 and CD8 positive selection kits were used to isolate CD4 and CD8 T-cell fractions. TriZol was used to extract RNA from bulk PBMCs, CD4 and CD8 fractions, and dextramer-positive and dextramer-negative fractions. TCR cDNA was made using 5'RACE template switching, a step that added a universal primer site and unique molecular identifiers. Priming for cDNA synthesis came from both the TCR alpha and TCR beta constant segments. Library amplification involved two PCR steps, and the second step added sample barcodes and sequencing adapters. Sequencing of libraries was performed on Illumina HiSeq 2500 (2x100 bp) or NovaSeq (2x150 bp). In the paper's pipeline: Reads were demultiplexed and collapsed into UMI consensus sequences with MIGEC, and V(D)J alignment was performed with MiXCR. Vaccine-responding clonotypes were identified with edgeR using replicate PBMC samples, with FDR below 0.01 and a log2 fold change above 5 up to day 15 being required. Each bulk clonotype received a CD4 or CD8 identity based on whether the sequenced CD4 or CD8 repertoire contained that clonotype at higher abundance. The public sequencing data were trimmed at Q25 with fastp and processed into clonotypes with MiXCR by TCRdb, which kept only in-frame beta chains. Identical CDR3 protein sequences are pooled into one entry, listed with their most common genes and DNA. TCRdb assigned the V and J calls; the authors' analysis was not used. The sample yields 150,000 to 200,000 distinct CDR3 sequences; about 6% were counted once. Roughly 3% of the sample lies in the top ten.

What the study reported, not specific to this receptor: Because abundant contaminating clonotypes from the bulk population could be contained in FACS-sorted repertoires, computational filtering was required. Most clones expanded after primary vaccination (96% of CD4 and 70% to 90% of CD8) were re-detected after the booster, suggesting that broad memory maintenance occurred. Because the study included only two donors, the extent to which the findings can be generalized is limited. The secondary T-cell response was found to be weaker but faster than the primary response, with a peak reached on day 5 rather than on day 15. A small fraction of clonotypes appeared in both the CD4 and CD8 compartments, likely as a result of convergent recombination.

Sample: CD4+ T cells sorted from PBMCs, taken on the day of the first yellow fever vaccination. The clonotype originates from a man aged 18 to 29 who received the YFV17D yellow fever vaccine.

The sequence in DNA is TGTGCCACCAGCCGGACGGAAGGCCTCCAAGAGACCCAGTACTTC. The resulting protein is CATSRTEGLQETQYF. The V and J segments used are TRBV24-1 and TRBJ2-5, with the D gene call left open. Taken from cysteine to phenylalanine, the CDR3 has 15 residues. This entry keeps only the CDR3 DNA: 45 bases, framed from base 1. CDR1 and CDR2 were assigned from the germline V gene as KGHDR and SFDVKD. V sheds 7 bases and J sheds 1 base, leaving 15 bases between their ends.